A single sample gave rise to the 11 T cell receptor beta chains below, sequenced in a study of cytomegalovirus exposure and HLA in healthy donors. The PCR made use of 60 Vbeta and 13 Jbeta primers. Method: immunoSEQ multiplex PCR; TCRdb's copy keeps in-frame clones and lacks some. The top ten clones hold 2.4% of a sample with about 150,000 clones, roughly three fifths of them seen once. Specimen: PBMCs. These receptors all stem from a woman between 40 and 55 years old in good health and CMV-seronegative.

The CDR3: CASSIGPTRDRVNQPQHF. CDR3 bases: TGTGCCAGTAGTATAGGTCCGACGCGGGACAGGGTCAATCAGCCCCAGCATTTT. The genes are TRBV19 and TRBJ1-5, with TRBD1 matching 9 bases. Looked up from germline, CDR1 is LNHDA and CDR2 is SQIVND (reference sequence). After removal of 1 base from V and 3 bases from J, the junction contained 10 bases not matched to a gene. The CDR3 covers 18 residues.

V and J are TRBV6-1 and TRBJ2-7; 9 nucleotides align to TRBD1. The CDR3 extends over 14 amino acids. Germline V CDR1 and CDR2: MNHNS, SASEGT. J lost 3 bases, V lost 4 bases, and 4 bases had no gene match. In DNA, the CDR3 is TGTGCCAGCAGTGCACAGGGGGCCCTCTACGAGCAGTACTTC. Translation gives CASSAQGALYEQYF.

This sequence joins TRBV19 and TRBJ2-4, with a possible D match to TRBD1 (5 bases). This CDR3 contains 14 residues. The V and J ends lost 5 bases and 0 bases respectively, with 8 bases between them. Germline CDR1 is LNHDA and CDR2 is SQIVND (reference sequence). CDR3 nucleotide sequence: TGTGCCAGTAGTCCCAGGGTAGCCAAAAACATTCAGTACTTC. It encodes CASSPRVAKNIQYF.

This chain joins TRBV5-1 and TRBJ2-7; 8 positions agree with TRBD1. The CDR3 extends over 16 amino acids. After removal of 2 bases from V and 3 bases from J, the junction contained 10 bases not matched to a gene. From germline, CDR1 is SGHRS and CDR2 YFSETQ. CDR3 in amino acids: CASSFSRQGAVYEQYF. CDR3 sequence (DNA): TGCGCCAGCAGCTTTTCGAGGCAGGGGGCGGTCTACGAGCAGTACTTC.

The V call is TRBV2, the J call TRBJ1-1, with D maybe TRBD1 (6 bases). Trimming pared 9 bases from V and 5 bases from J, leaving 16 bases between. The CDR3 has 13 amino acids. The germline CDR1 and CDR2 sequences are SNHLY and FYNNEI. CDR3 region: CARRSGGATEAFF. The CDR3 DNA is TGTGCCAGACGGAGCGGGGGGGCAACTGAAGCTTTCTTT.

The chain couples TRBV9 to TRBJ1-3; D is undetermined. CDR1 is SGDLS, CDR2 YYNGEE, per germline. This CDR3 has 16 residues. Trimming took 0 bases from V and 2 from J, leaving 12 bases between them. CDR3 residues: CASSVGGGNPGNTIYF. The CDR3 DNA reads as TGTGCCAGCAGCGTAGGGGGAGGGAACCCTGGAAACACCATATATTTT.

Concerning this clone: The germline gene is not matched at one end of the junction; a read error may be the cause. Other DNA sequences of this sample code for an identical CDR3. The V call is TRBV10-3, the J call TRBJ1-1; 12 bases are shared with TRBD1. CDR1 is ENHRY and CDR2 is SYGVKD in the germline V gene. CDR3 size: 15 residues. The CDR3 sequence: CAIRAGTGGNTEAFF. CDR3 in DNA: TGTGCCATCAGGGCTGGGACAGGGGGCAACACTGAAGCGTTCTTT.

This clone was detected only a few times. The chain employs TRBV7-9 and TRBJ2-7; 10 bases fit TRBD2. Germline trimming cut 1 base from V and 12 bases from J; bases unmatched to any gene: 6. This CDR3 region has 13 residues. Germline V gene sequence: CDR1 SEHNR, CDR2 FQNEAQ (reference sequence). The CDR3 DNA follows: TGTGCCAGCAGCTTAGTAGCGGGGGGCTATGCGTACTTC. Amino acids: CASSLVAGGYAYF.

DNA for the CDR3: TGTGCCAGCAGCCGACAGGGTTTTGGACAGCCCCAGCATTTT. It yields the protein CASSRQGFGQPQHF. The chain combines TRBV5-6 with TRBJ1-5; 7 positions agree with TRBD1. From germline, CDR1 is SGHDT and CDR2 YYEEEE. The junction had 8 bases not matched to a gene; V was cut back by 4 bases and J by 7 bases. The CDR3 totals 14 residues.

This clone was picked up a small number of times. The chain employs TRBV27 and TRBJ2-7; D might be TRBD2 (6 bases). The V gene lost 8 bases and the J gene lost 10 bases, with 18 bases spanning the gap. The CDR3 totals 12 residues. In germline, CDR1 is MNHEY, CDR2 SMNVEV (reference sequence). This CDR3 is CASAIDPGLQYF. CDR3 sequence (DNA): TGTGCCAGCGCTATAGATCCGGGACTCCAGTACTTC.

The rearrangement uses TRBV4-3 and TRBJ2-1; 8 bases fit TRBD1. CDR1 is LGHNA and CDR2 is YSLEER in the germline V gene. Unmatched junction bases numbered 10, after V lost 4 bases and J lost 5 bases. The CDR3 is 16 amino acids. CDR3 nucleotides: TGCGCCAGCAGCCCCAGGGGGACAGGAATAGACAATGAGCAGTTCTTC. Translated, it gives CASSPRGTGIDNEQFF.